Listed here are 9 T cell receptor beta chains from one sample, sequenced in a study of vaccination effects on CD4 cells after COVID-19. Ahead of sequencing, the ViraFEST assay grew antigen-specific CD4+ T cells using viral peptide pools. Isolating CD4+ T cells followed about 11 days of culture. By PCR, the person was confirmed to have had SARS-CoV-2 infection between March and December 2020. Profiling relied on immunoSEQ multiplex PCR, and the TCRdb table lists in-frame clones only, not all of them. The table has 26,000 or so clones, 75% to 80% seen once; the top ten hold roughly 16%. These receptors are not linked to any known antigen. The specimen comprised CD4+ T cells from PBMCs cultured with HCoV-NL63 spike peptides, sampled before COVID-19 vaccination. The source is a human donor who had a prior SARS-CoV-2 infection.

The gene calls are TRBV6-2 or TRBV6-3 and TRBJ1-2; D ambiguous. The V end was cut by 2 bases, the J end by 2 bases, with 12 bases between. CDR3 length equals 15 residues. In germline, CDR1 is MNHEY, CDR2 SVGEGT. CDR3 protein: CASSYGPEGNYGYTF. CDR3 nucleotides: TGTGCCAGCAGTTACGGTCCCGAGGGCAACTATGGCTACACCTTC.

The chain has TRBV5-1 and TRBJ2-7, with D maybe TRBD2 (5 bases). The germline gives CDR1 SGHRS, CDR2 YFSETQ. CDR3 length: 12 amino acids. V shed 4 bases and J shed 4 bases, with 9 bases lying between them. The CDR3 region has the DNA TGCGCCAGCAGCCTAGAGGGTTACGAGCAGTACTTC. It encodes CASSLEGYEQYF.

The CDR3 protein is CASSKRDRGFQNSYNEQFF. The CDR3 DNA reads as TGTGCCAGCAGCAAGCGGGACAGGGGATTTCAGAACTCCTACAATGAGCAGTTCTTC. The J gene is TRBJ2-1, the V gene TRBV4-2, with 10 bases that match TRBD1. CDR3 length equals 19 residues. Trimming cost V 5 bases and J 0 bases; bases outside gene matches: 13. Germline CDR1 and CDR2: LGHNA and YNFKEQ.

This chain joins TRBV10-3 and TRBJ2-3, with a tentative D call TRBD2 (6 bases). The ends were cut back, 4 bases at V and 1 base at J, with 9 bases in the middle. Germline CDR1 ENHRY, CDR2 SYGVKD. The CDR3 sequence is 14 residues long. The CDR3 sequence is CAISVSGGTDTQYF. In DNA, the CDR3 is TGTGCCATCAGTGTCTCGGGGGGCACAGATACGCAGTATTTT.

This rearrangement joins TRBV10-2 to TRBJ2-2; 9 positions agree with TRBD2. The germline CDR1 and CDR2 sequences are WSHSY and SAAADI. This CDR3 is built from 16 residues. With 6 bases clipped from V and 3 bases from J, the junction kept 8 bases outside the gene matches. The CDR3 sequence: CASSGGLALYTGELFF. Here the CDR3 DNA reads TGCGCCAGCAGCGGCGGACTAGCGTTGTACACCGGGGAGCTGTTTTTT.

This chain joins TRBV5-4 and TRBJ2-2; D not certain. The CDR3 loop spans 15 amino acids. The V end lost 4 bases, the J end lost 1 base, and 11 bases lay between the germline ends. The germline CDR1 and CDR2 sequences are SGHNT and YYREEE (reference sequence). CDR3 sequence reads: CASSPTLRNTGELFF. The CDR3 nucleotides are TGTGCCAGCAGCCCGACGCTTCGGAACACCGGGGAGCTGTTTTTT. Together with reference TRBV5-4 and TRBJ2-2, the CDR3 gives the full variable domain: ETGVTQSPTHLIKTRGQQVTLRCSSQSGHNTVSWYQQALGQGPQFIFQYYREEENGRGNFPPRFSGLQFPNYSSELNVNALELDDSALYLCASSPTLRNTGELFFGEGSRLTVL.

V is TRBV2 and J is TRBJ2-1, with TRBD1 identical over 8 bases. This CDR3 contains 14 residues. The germline V gene encodes CDR1 SNHLY and CDR2 FYNNEI. J was trimmed by 1 base and V by 4 bases; bases with no gene match: 0. CDR3 coding DNA: TGTGCCAGCAGTGGACAGGGGTCCTACAATGAGCAGTTCTTC. Translation gives CASSGQGSYNEQFF.

V is TRBV7-6 and J is TRBJ2-3; 12 bases align to TRBD2. Trimming took 7 bases from V and 1 from J; bases not matched to a gene: 3. Germline assignment: CDR1 SGHVS and CDR2 FNYEAQ. This CDR3 is built from 15 residues. CDR3 residues: CASTLAGGRTDTQYF. CDR3 nucleotide sequence: TGTGCCAGCACCCTAGCGGGGGGGCGCACAGATACGCAGTATTTT. Looking up the rest from reference TRBV7-6 and TRBJ2-3 gives the full variable domain: GAGVSQSPRYKVTKRGQDVALRCDPISGHVSLYWYRQALGQGPEFLTYFNYEAQQDKSGLPNDRFSAERPEGSISTLTIQRTEQRDSAMYRCASTLAGGRTDTQYFGPGTRLTVL.

The gene calls are TRBV5-1 and TRBJ2-1; 7 positions match TRBD2. CDR1 is SGHRS and CDR2 is YFSETQ in the germline V gene. CDR3 length: 14 residues. Germline trimming cut 0 bases from V and 5 bases from J; bases unmatched to any gene: 2. Here the CDR3 reads CASSLELAHNEQFF. The DNA for the CDR3 is TGCGCCAGCAGCTTGGAACTAGCGCACAATGAGCAGTTCTTC.